This T cell receptor (beta chain) comes out of a study of T cell changes during pregnancy in multiple sclerosis. TCRdb's table, derived via immunoSEQ multiplex PCR, lists solely in-frame clones and lacks some. Here the sample spans over 30,000 clones, just over 85% being singletons. This CDR3 is built from 15 residues. The germline V and J ends were trimmed by 0 bases and 4 bases, with 10 bases remaining between them. Looked up from germline, CDR1 is MNHEY and CDR2 is SVGAGI. The sequence was collected from a female donor with multiple sclerosis, enrolled in a pregnancy study. Material: CD4+ T cells from peripheral blood mononuclear cells, obtained before pregnancy. The rearrangement uses TRBV6-5 and TRBJ1-3, with D possibly matching TRBD1 (6 bases). Here the CDR3 DNA reads TGTGCCAGCAGTTACTCATCAGGGGCCGGAAACACCATATATTTT. Amino acids: CASSYSSGAGNTIYF.